Each of the 27 T cell receptor beta chains below was sequenced from the same sample in a study of blood T cell repertoires in COVID-19. Here immunoSEQ multiplex PCR was the method, and the copy in TCRdb shows in-frame clones only, minus some. The sample carries about 260,000 clones, 85% to 90% recorded once. Material: PBMCs or T cells enriched from blood (not recorded which). Receptor source: a woman aged 18-29 years who had recovered from COVID-19.

The chain uses TRBV2 and TRBJ2-3; tentative D call: TRBD1 (5 bases). The CDR3 runs 13 residues. V lost 4 bases and J lost 6, with 11 bases in between. From germline, CDR1 is SNHLY and CDR2 FYNNEI. This CDR3 is CASSGKGDDTQYF. DNA of the CDR3: TGTGCCAGCAGTGGAAAAGGGGATGATACGCAGTATTTT.

The rearrangement joins TRBV6-2 or TRBV6-3 to TRBJ1-5; the D is unclear. CDR1 MNHEY and CDR2 SVGEGT come from the germline V gene. Trimming cost V 4 bases and J 7 bases, with 14 bases left between them. The CDR3 is 14 residues long. This CDR3 is CASSWAGANQPQHF. The CDR3 DNA reads as TGTGCCAGCAGTTGGGCAGGCGCCAACCAGCCCCAGCATTTT.

The CDR3 DNA sequence: TGTGCCAGCAGCCAAGGAGGCAGAAACAATCAGCCCCAGCATTTT. Translating gives CASSQGGRNNQPQHF. The rearrangement links TRBV3-1 (or the pseudogene TRBV3-2) to TRBJ1-5, with D hard to call. The germline CDR1 and CDR2 sequences are LGHDT and YNNKEL (reference sequence). V was clipped by 1 base and J by 3 bases, with 10 bases between them. The CDR3 runs to 15 residues.

The genes are TRBV28 and TRBJ1-5, with D maybe TRBD1 (5 bases). Trimming took 6 bases from V and 1 from J, leaving 19 bases between them. The CDR3 contains 17 residues. Germline CDR1 reads MDHEN; CDR2 reads SYDVKM. DNA for the CDR3: TGTGCCAGCAGGTGGGGGGAACTGACCCTGAGCAATCAGCCCCAGCATTTT. As protein: CASRWGELTLSNQPQHF. The full variable domain, with the rest looked up from reference TRBV28 and TRBJ1-5, is DVKVTQSSRYLVKRTGEKVFLECVQDMDHENMFWYRQDPGLGLRLIYFSYDVKMKEKGDIPEGYSVSREKKERFSLILESASTNQTSMYLCASRWGELTLSNQPQHFGDGTRLSIL.

This sequence joins TRBV5-4 and TRBJ2-3, with TRBD2 matching over 13 bases. The J segment lost 2 bases and the V segment lost 3 bases, leaving 6 bases of the junction unmatched. The CDR3 has 17 amino acids. Looked up from germline, CDR1 is SGHNT and CDR2 is YYREEE (reference sequence). The CDR3 region has the DNA TGTGCCAGCAGCTCCTGGACTAGCGGGGGCCCCACAGATACGCAGTATTTT. As protein: CASSSWTSGGPTDTQYF.

This clone came up once. Here the CDR3 reads CASSLGVGDGYTF. The DNA for the CDR3 is TGTGCCAGCAGTCTCGGGGTCGGCGATGGCTACACCTTC. The chain links TRBV6-5 to TRBJ1-2; D gene ambiguous. Trimming removed 5 bases from V and 6 bases from J, with 13 bases in between. This CDR3 contains 13 residues. CDR1 MNHEY and CDR2 SVGAGI come from the germline V gene.

The chain carries TRBV7-3 and TRBJ2-7; 9 nucleotides align to TRBD1. Germline V gene lookup returns CDR1 SGHTA and CDR2 FQGTGA. Unmatched junction bases numbered 10, after V lost 5 bases and J lost 2 bases. CDR3 length: 16 amino acids. The chain's CDR3 is CASSLTGTGSPYEQYF. The CDR3 DNA reads as TGTGCCAGCAGCCTGACCGGGACAGGGAGCCCCTACGAGCAGTACTTC.

The chain combines TRBV10-3 with TRBJ2-7, with 10 bases lining up with TRBD1. The ends lost 4 bases at V and 3 bases at J; junction bases unmatched: 6. The CDR3 runs to 15 residues. The germline gives CDR1 ENHRY, CDR2 SYGVKD. This CDR3 reads CAISGGQGTNYEQYF. The CDR3 coding sequence is TGTGCCATCAGTGGGGGACAGGGGACCAACTACGAGCAGTACTTC.

The gene calls are TRBV7-2 and TRBJ1-1; TRBD1 aligns across 7 bases. The CDR3 consists of 15 residues. CDR1 is SGHTA, CDR2 FQGNSA, per germline. J lost 8 bases, V lost 2 bases, and 11 bases had no gene match. This chain's CDR3 is CASSLSRGGQGEAFF. CDR3 DNA sequence: TGTGCCAGCAGCTTATCCCGAGGGGGCCAGGGGGAAGCTTTCTTT.

In regard to this clone: An end of the junction differs from the germline gene, which may be a read error. This CDR3 reads CTSSRDSYEQYF. As DNA, the CDR3 is TGTACCAGCAGTCGGGACAGCTACGAGCAGTACTTC. This chain uses TRBV7-9 with TRBJ2-7; 7 bases fit TRBD1. CDR1 and CDR2 from the germline V gene are SEHNR and FQNEAQ (reference sequence). The CDR3 length is 12 residues. Supplemented by reference TRBV7-9 and TRBJ2-7, the full variable domain reads DTGVSQNPRHKITKRGQNVTFRCDPISEHNRLYWYRQTLGQGPEFLTYFQNEAQLEKSRLLSDRFSAERPKGSFSTLEIQRTEQGDSAMYLCTSSRDSYEQYFGPGTRLTVT.

The DNA for the CDR3 is TGCAGCGCTCAACCTAGCGGGGGGGTATACGAGCAGTACTTC. This sequence encodes CSAQPSGGVYEQYF. This sequence joins TRBV29-1 and TRBJ2-7, with 12 bases matching TRBD2. Trimming at V came to 7 bases and at J to 4 bases, leaving 8 bases not matched to a gene. This CDR3 region has 14 residues. Germline V CDR1 and CDR2: SQVTM, ANQGSEA.

The chain joins TRBV6-5 to TRBJ2-2; tentatively, D is TRBD1 (5 bases). V gave up 1 base and J gave up 6 bases, with 6 bases separating them. This CDR3 has 13 residues. Per the germline V gene, CDR1 is MNHEY and CDR2 is SVGAGI. CDR3 bases: TGTGCCAGCAGTTACTTCAGGGCCGGGGAGCTGTTTTTT. Translation: CASSYFRAGELFF.

This clone has just a few counts. The CDR3 loop is CASSNWANQPQHF. The CDR3 nucleotides read TGTGCCAGCAGTAACTGGGCCAATCAGCCCCAGCATTTT. The chain carries TRBV27 and TRBJ1-5; D remains unclear. The germline V and J ends were trimmed by 5 bases and 3 bases, with 8 bases remaining between them. This CDR3 is built from 13 residues. Germline V gene data show CDR1 as MNHEY and CDR2 as SMNVEV (reference sequence).

This clone appeared a single time. Mismatch with germline at one junction end may stem from a read error. V and J are TRBV4-2 and TRBJ2-3; 9 bases map to TRBD2. Germline values: CDR1 LGHNA, CDR2 YNFKEQ. The CDR3 spans 14 residues. The CDR3 region is CASGGTSLPGNVTF. Here the CDR3 DNA reads TGTGCCAGCGGCGGGACTAGCTTACCGGGAAACGTGACTTTT.

This chain links TRBV18 with TRBJ1-4; maybe TRBD1 (5 bases). Trimming took off 3 bases at V and 6 bases at J, with 5 bases between the two ends. The CDR3 runs to 12 residues. Germline CDR1 and CDR2: KGHSH and LQKENI. In nucleotides, the CDR3 is TGTGCCAGCTCACCGACAGATGAAAAACTGTTTTTT. Its protein is CASSPTDEKLFF. Looking up the rest from reference TRBV18 and TRBJ1-4 gives the full variable domain: NAGVMQNPRHLVRRRGQEARLRCSPMKGHSHVYWYRQLPEEGLKFMVYLQKENIIDESGMPKERFSAEFPKEGPSILRIQQVVRGDSAAYFCASSPTDEKLFFGSGTQLSVL.

CDR3 in DNA: TGCGCCAGCAGCTCGGTGACTAGCGGACCCACAGATACGCAGTATTTT. Translation gives CASSSVTSGPTDTQYF. The rearrangement joins TRBV5-1 to TRBJ2-3; 9 bases are a match to TRBD2. Trimming at V came to 3 bases and at J to 2 bases, leaving 7 bases not matched to a gene. Germline loops: CDR1 SGHRS, CDR2 YFSETQ. The CDR3 has 16 amino acids.

The V gene is TRBV27, the J gene TRBJ1-2, with a tentative D call TRBD1 (6 bases). CDR3 length equals 14 residues. Germline assignment: CDR1 MNHEY and CDR2 SMNVEV (reference sequence). Trimming removed 3 bases at V and 7 bases at J, with 15 bases between. The chain's CDR3 is CASSFGGSLGGYTF. The CDR3 DNA follows: TGTGCCAGCAGTTTTGGGGGCAGTCTAGGTGGCTACACCTTC.

The chain employs TRBV6-5 and TRBJ2-5, with D maybe TRBD1 (5 bases). The CDR3 runs 13 residues. Between the trimmed V and J ends, which lost 5 bases and 7 bases, there was a span of 14 bases. The germline V gene encodes CDR1 MNHEY and CDR2 SVGAGI. The CDR3 DNA is TGTGCCAGCAGTCCCCGACAGAGCAGGACCCAGTACTTC. Translation: CASSPRQSRTQYF.

The gene calls are TRBV5-4 and TRBJ2-5; a possible D gene is TRBD2 (5 bases). V gave up 4 bases and J gave up 3 bases, with 10 bases separating them. CDR3 length equals 13 residues. Germline CDR1 is SGHNT and CDR2 is YYREEE (reference sequence). The CDR3 reads CASSGEQKETQYF. CDR3 DNA: TGTGCCAGCAGCGGGGAGCAGAAAGAGACCCAGTACTTC.

This clone occurred once. The chain combines TRBV5-4 with TRBJ2-7, with 10 nucleotides matching TRBD1. The CDR3 covers 15 residues. Trimming at V came to 4 bases and at J to 0 bases, leaving 4 bases not matched to a gene. Germline CDR1 is SGHNT and CDR2 is YYREEE (reference sequence). The CDR3 nucleotides read TGTGCCAGCAGCCGTAGGGACAGGGGCTCCTACGAGCAGTACTTC. Protein: CASSRRDRGSYEQYF.

The chain uses TRBV27 and TRBJ2-3; 9 bases line up with TRBD2. The germline gives CDR1 MNHEY, CDR2 SMNVEV (reference sequence). J was trimmed by 9 bases and V by 6 bases; bases with no gene match: 13. This CDR3 is 15 amino acids long. CDR3 in DNA: TGTGCCAGCAGCCCCCAAGGGGCGGGGGGGCGGACGCAGTATTTT. Translating it yields CASSPQGAGGRTQYF.

This clone has only one observation. The chain links TRBV19 to TRBJ1-4; weak D call: TRBD1 (5 bases). The germline V gene has CDR1 LNHDA and CDR2 SQIVND (reference sequence). V was shortened by 9 bases and J by 0 bases, with 11 bases between the two germline ends. The CDR3 covers 14 residues. The CDR3 DNA reads as TGTGCCAGCCGACAGATTGCAACTAATGAAAAACTGTTTTTT. As protein: CASRQIATNEKLFF.

Here the CDR3 DNA reads TGTGCCAGCAGCCCCCGGGAGCTAGCGGGGTACCCAGATACGCAGTATTTT. This sequence encodes CASSPRELAGYPDTQYF. The chain uses TRBV9 and TRBJ2-3, with 9 bases aligning to TRBD2. With V trimmed by 4 bases and J by 4 bases, 13 bases remained unmatched. The CDR3 totals 17 residues. CDR1 is SGDLS, CDR2 YYNGEE, per germline.

The chain is built from TRBV3-1 (or the pseudogene TRBV3-2) and TRBJ2-3; D ambiguous. CDR1 is LGHDT and CDR2 is YNNKEL in the germline V gene (reference sequence). The CDR3 contains 11 residues. The V gene lost 6 bases and the J gene lost 4 bases, with 5 bases spanning the gap. The CDR3 reads CASRGADTQYF. The DNA of the CDR3 is TGTGCCAGCAGAGGAGCAGATACGCAGTATTTT.

The chain combines TRBV5-6 with TRBJ2-1; 8 nucleotides match TRBD2. Germline-derived CDR1 and CDR2 are SGHDT and YYEEEE. The V gene end was trimmed by 3 bases and the J gene end by 9 bases; junction bases not matched to a gene: 14. CDR3 length: 16 residues. The CDR3 here is CASSSATAGGYGEQFF. The CDR3 nucleotides read TGTGCCAGCAGCTCCGCCACGGCGGGGGGATACGGTGAGCAGTTCTTC.

The genes are TRBV9 and TRBJ2-5; 8 bases align to TRBD2. From germline, CDR1 is SGDLS and CDR2 YYNGEE. Losses at the gene ends were 0 bases for V and 6 bases for J; bases not matched to a gene: 7. CDR3 length equals 15 residues. The CDR3 sequence is CASSVDGGAGKTQYF. The CDR3 DNA is TGTGCCAGCAGCGTAGACGGGGGGGCCGGGAAGACCCAGTACTTC.

This chain connects TRBV5-1 to TRBJ1-1; TRBD1 matches 7 bases. The germline CDR1 and CDR2 sequences are SGHRS and YFSETQ. The ends lost 4 bases at V and 0 bases at J; junction bases unmatched: 6. The length of the CDR3 is 15 residues. CDR3 loop: CASSLLQGMNTEAFF. CDR3 bases: TGCGCCAGCAGCCTCCTACAGGGGATGAACACTGAAGCTTTCTTT.